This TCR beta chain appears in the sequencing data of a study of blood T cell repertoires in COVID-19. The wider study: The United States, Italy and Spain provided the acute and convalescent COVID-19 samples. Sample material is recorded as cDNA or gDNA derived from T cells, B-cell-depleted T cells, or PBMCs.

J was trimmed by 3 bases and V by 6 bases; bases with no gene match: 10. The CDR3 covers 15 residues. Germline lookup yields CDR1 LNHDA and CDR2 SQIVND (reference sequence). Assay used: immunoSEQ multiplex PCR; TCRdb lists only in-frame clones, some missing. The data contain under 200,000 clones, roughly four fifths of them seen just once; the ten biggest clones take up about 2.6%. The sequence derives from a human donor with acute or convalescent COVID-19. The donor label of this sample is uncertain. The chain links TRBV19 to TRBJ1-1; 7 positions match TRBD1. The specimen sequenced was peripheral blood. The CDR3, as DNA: TGTGCCAGTAGGGTTCGACAGGGAGGTGACACTGAAGCTTTCTTT. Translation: CASRVRQGGDTEAFF.